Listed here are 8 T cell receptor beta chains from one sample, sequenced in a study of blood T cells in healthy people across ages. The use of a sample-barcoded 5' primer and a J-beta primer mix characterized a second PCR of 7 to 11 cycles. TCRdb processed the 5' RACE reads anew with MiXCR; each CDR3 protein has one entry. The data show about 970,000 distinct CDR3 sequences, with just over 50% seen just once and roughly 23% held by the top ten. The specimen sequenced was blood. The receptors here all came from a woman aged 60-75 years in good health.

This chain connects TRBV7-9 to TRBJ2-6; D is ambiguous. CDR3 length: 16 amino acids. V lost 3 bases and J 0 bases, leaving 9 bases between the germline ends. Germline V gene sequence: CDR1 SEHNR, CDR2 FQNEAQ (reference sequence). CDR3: CASSLVQSSGANVLTF. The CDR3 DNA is TGTGCCAGCAGCTTGGTACAGTCCTCTGGGGCCAACGTCCTGACTTTC.

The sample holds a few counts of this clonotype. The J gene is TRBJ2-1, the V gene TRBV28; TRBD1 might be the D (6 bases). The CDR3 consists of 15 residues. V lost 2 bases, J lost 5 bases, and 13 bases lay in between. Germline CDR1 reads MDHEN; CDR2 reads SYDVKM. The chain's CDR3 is CASSLGTTGNNEQFF. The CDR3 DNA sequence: TGTGCCAGCAGTTTAGGGACAACAGGAAACAATGAGCAGTTCTTC.

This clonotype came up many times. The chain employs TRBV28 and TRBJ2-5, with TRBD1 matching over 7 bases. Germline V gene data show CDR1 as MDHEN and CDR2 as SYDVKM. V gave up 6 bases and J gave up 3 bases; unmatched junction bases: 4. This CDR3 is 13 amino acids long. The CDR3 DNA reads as TGTGCCAGCAGCCGGGACAGCGAAGAGACCCAGTACTTC. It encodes CASSRDSEETQYF.

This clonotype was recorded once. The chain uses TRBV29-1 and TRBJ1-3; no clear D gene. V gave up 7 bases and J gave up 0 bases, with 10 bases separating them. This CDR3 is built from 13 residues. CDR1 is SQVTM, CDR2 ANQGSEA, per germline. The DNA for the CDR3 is TGCAGCGGACGAGAGAGCTCTGGAAACACCATATATTTT. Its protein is CSGRESSGNTIYF.

The CDR3 loop reads CSVLSGLAYNEQFF. The CDR3 DNA follows: TGCAGCGTTCTTTCGGGTCTTGCTTACAATGAGCAGTTCTTC. The genes are TRBV29-1 and TRBJ2-1; unclear D gene. From germline, CDR1 is SQVTM and CDR2 ANQGSEA. The CDR3 sequence is 14 residues long. The V end was cut by 5 bases, the J end by 4 bases, with 15 bases between.

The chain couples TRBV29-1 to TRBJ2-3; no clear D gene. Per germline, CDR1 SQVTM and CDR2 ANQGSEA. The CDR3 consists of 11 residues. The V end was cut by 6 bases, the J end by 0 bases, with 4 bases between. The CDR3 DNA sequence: TGCAGCGTGACGAGCACAGATACGCAGTATTTT. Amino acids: CSVTSTDTQYF.

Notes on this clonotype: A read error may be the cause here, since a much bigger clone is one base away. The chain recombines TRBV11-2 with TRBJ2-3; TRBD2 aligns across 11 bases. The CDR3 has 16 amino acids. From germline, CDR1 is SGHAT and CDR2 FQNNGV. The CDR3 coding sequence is TGTACCAGCAGCTCCCCGGGACTAGCGGTCCTGGATACGCAGTATTTT. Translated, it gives CTSSSPGLAVLDTQYF. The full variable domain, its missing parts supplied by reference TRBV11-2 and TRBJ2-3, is EAGVAQSPRYKIIEKRQSVAFWCNPISGHATLYWYQQILGQGPKLLIQFQNNGVVDDSQLPKDRFSAERLKGVDSTLKIQPAKLEDSAVYLCTSSSPGLAVLDTQYFGPGTRLTVL.

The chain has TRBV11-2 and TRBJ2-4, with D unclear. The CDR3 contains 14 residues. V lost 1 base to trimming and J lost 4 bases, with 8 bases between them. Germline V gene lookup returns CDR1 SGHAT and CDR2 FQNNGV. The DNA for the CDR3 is TGTGCCAGCAGCTTAGCTCTTGGTAAAAACATTCAGTACTTC. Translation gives CASSLALGKNIQYF.